Listed below are T cell receptor beta chains from one sample, sequenced in a study of shared clonotypes between healthy human individuals. Libraries were prepared by immunoSEQ multiplex PCR; TCRdb keeps only in-frame clonotypes and omits some of them. Of 900,000 to 1,200,000 clones in the sample, around 78% were seen once. Sequenced input: memory CD4+ T cells from PBMCs. The source is a man aged 18-30 years in good health. Some clones in this sample may be carry-over from other donors' samples. Each CDR3 is given with its conserved first and last residue. Each record gives: D gene, V gene, J gene, clone size, CDR3 DNA, CDR3 protein. D genes are given only for firm matches. Size is stated for part of the rows, as once, few or many counts, or as a class when the clone is expanded.

d_gene: TRBD2; v_gene: TRBV11-3; j_gene: TRBJ2-1; abundance: .; CDR3nt: TGTGCCAGCAGCTTCAGCGGGGGGAACAATGAGCAGTTCTTC; CDR3aa: CASSFSGGNNEQFF
d_gene: .; v_gene: TRBV9; j_gene: TRBJ2-5; abundance: .; CDR3nt: TGTGCCAGCAGCGTAGACGGAGAGACCCAGTACTTC; CDR3aa: CASSVDGETQYF
d_gene: .; v_gene: TRBV7-9; j_gene: TRBJ2-5; abundance: .; CDR3nt: TGTGCCAGCAGCTTAAGAACAGGGTCACAAGAGACCCAGTACTTC; CDR3aa: CASSLRTGSQETQYF
d_gene: TRBD2; v_gene: TRBV5-1; j_gene: TRBJ2-3; abundance: .; CDR3nt: TGCGCCAGCAGCTTCTCGGGAGGGCCCCCAGATACGCAGTATTTT; CDR3aa: CASSFSGGPPDTQYF
d_gene: .; v_gene: TRBV2; j_gene: TRBJ2-7; abundance: .; CDR3nt: TGTGCCAGCAGGAGGACAACCTACGAGCAGTACTTC; CDR3aa: CASRRTTYEQYF
d_gene: .; v_gene: TRBV12-5; j_gene: TRBJ1-1; abundance: few; CDR3nt: TGTGCTAGTGGTTTGATGGGGACACAGAACACTGAAGCTTTCTTT; CDR3aa: CASGLMGTQNTEAFF
d_gene: .; v_gene: TRBV2; j_gene: TRBJ2-3; abundance: .; CDR3nt: TGTGCCAGCACCGTGTCCACAGATACGCAGTATTTT; CDR3aa: CASTVSTDTQYF
d_gene: .; v_gene: TRBV4-2; j_gene: TRBJ1-4; abundance: few; CDR3nt: TGTGCCAGCAGCCTGAGGAGGGCCGTAGACGCAACTAATGAAAAACTGTTTTTT; CDR3aa: CASSLRRAVDATNEKLFF
d_gene: .; v_gene: TRBV5-4; j_gene: TRBJ2-3; abundance: .; CDR3nt: TGTGCCAGCAGCTTTAGGACGCTGGGGACAGATACGCAGTATTTT; CDR3aa: CASSFRTLGTDTQYF
d_gene: .; v_gene: TRBV5-1; j_gene: TRBJ2-3; abundance: .; CDR3nt: TGCGCCAGCAGCTTGGATCCTATCACAGATACGCAGTATTTT; CDR3aa: CASSLDPITDTQYF
d_gene: .; v_gene: TRBV6-1; j_gene: TRBJ2-2; abundance: .; CDR3nt: TGTGCCAGCAGTGAAAAAAGGAACACCGGGGAGCTGTTTTTT; CDR3aa: CASSEKRNTGELFF
d_gene: .; v_gene: TRBV14; j_gene: TRBJ2-2; abundance: .; CDR3nt: TGTGCCAGCAGCCGCGGACCGTTGAGACTGTTTTTT; CDR3aa: CASSRGPLRLFF
d_gene: .; v_gene: TRBV5-4; j_gene: TRBJ2-2; abundance: .; CDR3nt: TGTGCCAGCAGCCAGGGTGAGGGCGGGGAGCTGTTTTTT; CDR3aa: CASSQGEGGELFF
d_gene: .; v_gene: TRBV7-7; j_gene: TRBJ2-5; abundance: many; CDR3nt: TGTGCCAGCAGCTTAGTGCGGGTCAAAGCGAACGGGACCCAGTACTTC; CDR3aa: CASSLVRVKANGTQYF
d_gene: .; v_gene: TRBV10-1; j_gene: TRBJ2-2; abundance: .; CDR3nt: TGCGCCAGCAGTGACCTAGGTGGGGGACCGAACACCGGGGAGCTGTTTTTT; CDR3aa: CASSDLGGGPNTGELFF
d_gene: .; v_gene: TRBV28; j_gene: TRBJ1-1; abundance: many; CDR3nt: TGTGCCAGCAGTTTAGGGGGTCCGAACACTGAAGCTTTCTTT; CDR3aa: CASSLGGPNTEAFF
d_gene: .; v_gene: TRBV28; j_gene: TRBJ2-7; abundance: .; CDR3nt: TGTGCCAGCAGGCTCAGGGGATACGAGCAGTACTTC; CDR3aa: CASRLRGYEQYF
d_gene: TRBD2; v_gene: TRBV19; j_gene: TRBJ2-1; abundance: .; CDR3nt: TGTGCCAGTAGTATTCACGGGAGGGCCGGATACAATGAGCAGTTCTTC; CDR3aa: CASSIHGRAGYNEQFF
d_gene: TRBD1; v_gene: TRBV28; j_gene: TRBJ2-7; abundance: .; CDR3nt: TGTGCCAGCAGTCACGGGACAGGGGCCTTTGGGCAGTACTTC; CDR3aa: CASSHGTGAFGQYF
d_gene: .; v_gene: TRBV6-6; j_gene: TRBJ2-1; abundance: .; CDR3nt: TGTGCCAGCAGTTACGAGACGTACAATGAGCAGTTCTTC; CDR3aa: CASSYETYNEQFF
d_gene: TRBD1; v_gene: TRBV28; j_gene: TRBJ1-5; abundance: .; CDR3nt: TGTGCCAGCAGGCCACCAGGGGGCCTCGATCAGCCCCAGCATTTT; CDR3aa: CASRPPGGLDQPQHF
d_gene: .; v_gene: TRBV9; j_gene: TRBJ1-2; abundance: few; CDR3nt: TGTGCCAGCAGCGAACCACTGGAAGTAAGGTATGGCTACACCTTC; CDR3aa: CASSEPLEVRYGYTF
d_gene: .; v_gene: TRBV5-1; j_gene: TRBJ1-4; abundance: .; CDR3nt: TGCGCCAGCAGGCCAACAGCAGATAATGAAAAACTGTTTTTT; CDR3aa: CASRPTADNEKLFF
d_gene: TRBD2; v_gene: TRBV10-3; j_gene: TRBJ2-5; abundance: .; CDR3nt: TGTGCCATCAGTGAAGGGTCTAGCGGGCAAGAGACCCAGTACTTC; CDR3aa: CAISEGSSGQETQYF
d_gene: TRBD2; v_gene: TRBV7-3; j_gene: TRBJ2-1; abundance: few; CDR3nt: TGTGCCAGCAGCCTCGAGCCAGCGGGAGTCGGTGAGCAGTTCTTC; CDR3aa: CASSLEPAGVGEQFF
d_gene: TRBD1; v_gene: TRBV5-6; j_gene: TRBJ2-5; abundance: .; CDR3nt: TGTGCCAGCAGCTTATCAGGACAGGGGAAAGAGACCCAGTACTTC; CDR3aa: CASSLSGQGKETQYF
d_gene: TRBD2; v_gene: TRBV5-4; j_gene: TRBJ2-1; abundance: .; CDR3nt: TGTGCCAGCGCGAGAGCGGGAGGGCCGGAGAATGAGCAGTTCTTC; CDR3aa: CASARAGGPENEQFF
d_gene: .; v_gene: TRBV20-1; j_gene: TRBJ1-2; abundance: few; CDR3nt: TGCAGTGCTAGACTAGACTATGGCTACACCTTC; CDR3aa: CSARLDYGYTF
d_gene: .; v_gene: TRBV2; j_gene: TRBJ2-5; abundance: .; CDR3nt: TGTGCCAGCAGTGAAGCGACAGCCCAAGGGGCAGAGACCCAGTACTTC; CDR3aa: CASSEATAQGAETQYF
d_gene: .; v_gene: TRBV28; j_gene: TRBJ2-7; abundance: .; CDR3nt: TGTGCCAGCAGTGAGACGGGACGTTCACCCTACGAGCAGTACTTC; CDR3aa: CASSETGRSPYEQYF
d_gene: .; v_gene: TRBV19; j_gene: TRBJ2-3; abundance: few; CDR3nt: TGTGCCAGTAGTATCAGTGGCGGGGTCGGCACAGATACGCAGTATTTT; CDR3aa: CASSISGGVGTDTQYF
d_gene: .; v_gene: TRBV5-1; j_gene: TRBJ1-1; abundance: .; CDR3nt: TGCGCCAGCAGCTTGGACCCGGGACGGGGAGCTTTCTTT; CDR3aa: CASSLDPGRGAFF
d_gene: .; v_gene: TRBV27; j_gene: TRBJ2-2; abundance: .; CDR3nt: TGTGCCAGCAGTAGGGCCCTAGCAGCGAACACCGGGGAGCTGTTTTTT; CDR3aa: CASSRALAANTGELFF
d_gene: .; v_gene: TRBV30; j_gene: TRBJ1-5; abundance: few; CDR3nt: TGTGCCTGGAGTGTGGAGGACAATCAGCCCCAGCATTTT; CDR3aa: CAWSVEDNQPQHF
d_gene: TRBD1; v_gene: TRBV7-2; j_gene: TRBJ2-7; abundance: .; CDR3nt: TGTGCCAGCAGCCCATCGGGACAGGTCTTCTACGAGCAGTACTTC; CDR3aa: CASSPSGQVFYEQYF
d_gene: .; v_gene: TRBV4-2; j_gene: TRBJ1-4; abundance: many; CDR3nt: TGTGCCAGCAGCCAAGATCCCAGGAATGAAAAACTGTTTTTT; CDR3aa: CASSQDPRNEKLFF
d_gene: .; v_gene: TRBV28; j_gene: TRBJ1-5; abundance: .; CDR3nt: TGTGCCAGCAGTTTTGGGGGAAGCAATCAGCCCCAGCATTTT; CDR3aa: CASSFGGSNQPQHF
d_gene: .; v_gene: TRBV6-1; j_gene: TRBJ1-4; abundance: .; CDR3nt: TGTGCCAGCAGTGAGGCTTACAGGGTGGAAAAACTGTTTTTT; CDR3aa: CASSEAYRVEKLFF
d_gene: TRBD2; v_gene: TRBV28; j_gene: TRBJ2-7; abundance: .; CDR3nt: TGTGCCAGCAGTTCGACTAGCGCTTCCTACGAGCAGTACTTC; CDR3aa: CASSSTSASYEQYF
d_gene: .; v_gene: TRBV25-1; j_gene: TRBJ2-2; abundance: .; CDR3nt: TGTGCCAGCAGTGCCCCCAGGGGCGCGAACACCGGGGAGCTGTTTTTT; CDR3aa: CASSAPRGANTGELFF
d_gene: .; v_gene: TRBV21-1; j_gene: TRBJ2-2; abundance: .; CDR3nt: TGTGCCAGCAGCAATGGACGGTCGAACGGCGGGGAGCTGTTTTTT; CDR3aa: CASSNGRSNGGELFF
d_gene: .; v_gene: TRBV7-3; j_gene: TRBJ2-1; abundance: .; CDR3nt: TGTGCCAGCAGCCCCACAGGCGGGTGGACCAATGAGCAGTTCTTC; CDR3aa: CASSPTGGWTNEQFF
d_gene: .; v_gene: TRBV19; j_gene: TRBJ2-3; abundance: .; CDR3nt: TGTGCCAGTAGTATGGGGCAGGGTAGCACAGATACGCAGTATTTT; CDR3aa: CASSMGQGSTDTQYF
d_gene: .; v_gene: TRBV7-9; j_gene: TRBJ2-5; abundance: .; CDR3nt: TGTGCCAGCAGCCCCGCCGGGGGAGAGACCCAGTACTTC; CDR3aa: CASSPAGGETQYF
d_gene: TRBD2; v_gene: TRBV7-6; j_gene: TRBJ2-7; abundance: .; CDR3nt: TGTGCCAGCAGCTTAGAACTAGCGGAAGTGGAGTACTTC; CDR3aa: CASSLELAEVEYF